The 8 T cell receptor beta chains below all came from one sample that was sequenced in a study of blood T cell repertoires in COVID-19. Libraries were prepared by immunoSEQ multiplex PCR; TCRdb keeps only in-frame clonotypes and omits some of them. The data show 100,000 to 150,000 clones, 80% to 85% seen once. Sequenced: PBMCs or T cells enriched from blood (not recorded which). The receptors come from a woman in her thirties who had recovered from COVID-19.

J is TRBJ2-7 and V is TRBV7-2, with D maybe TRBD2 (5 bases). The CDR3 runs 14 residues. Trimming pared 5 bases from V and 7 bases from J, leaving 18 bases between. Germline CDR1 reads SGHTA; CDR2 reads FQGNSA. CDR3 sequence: CASSRGPLVEEQYF. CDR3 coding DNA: TGTGCCAGCAGCCGGGGTCCCTTAGTGGAGGAGCAGTACTTC.

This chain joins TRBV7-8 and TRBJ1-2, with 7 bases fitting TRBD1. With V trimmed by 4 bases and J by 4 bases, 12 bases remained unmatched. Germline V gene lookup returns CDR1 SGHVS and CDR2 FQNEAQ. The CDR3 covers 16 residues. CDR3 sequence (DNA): TGTGCCAGCAGCTCCAGTCCGGGACAGCGGCTCTATGGCTACACCTTC. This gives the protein CASSSSPGQRLYGYTF.

CDR3 coding DNA: TGTGGTACGGAGGCCCCCACCGGGGAGCTGTTTTTT. Protein: CGTEAPTGELFF. The chain combines TRBV7-6 with TRBJ2-2; D perhaps matches TRBD2 (5 bases). CDR3 length equals 12 residues. The germline V gene has CDR1 SGHVS and CDR2 FNYEAQ.

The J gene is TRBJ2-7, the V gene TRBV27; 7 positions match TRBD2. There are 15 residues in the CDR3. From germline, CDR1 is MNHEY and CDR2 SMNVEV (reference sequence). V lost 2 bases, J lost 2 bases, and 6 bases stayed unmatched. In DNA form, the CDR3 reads TGTGCCAGCAGTTTAATGGCTAGCGGACCCTACGAGCAGTACTTC. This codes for CASSLMASGPYEQYF.

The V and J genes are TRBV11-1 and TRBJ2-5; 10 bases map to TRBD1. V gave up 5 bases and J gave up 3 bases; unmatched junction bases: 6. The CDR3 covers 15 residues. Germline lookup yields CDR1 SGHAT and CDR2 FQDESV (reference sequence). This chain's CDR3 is CASSPLGQGEETQYF. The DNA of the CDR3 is TGTGCCAGCAGCCCCCTCGGACAGGGGGAAGAGACCCAGTACTTC.

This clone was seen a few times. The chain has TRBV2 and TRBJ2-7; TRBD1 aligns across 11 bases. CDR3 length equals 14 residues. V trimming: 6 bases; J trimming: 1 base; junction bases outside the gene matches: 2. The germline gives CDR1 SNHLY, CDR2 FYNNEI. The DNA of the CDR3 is TGTGCCAGCAGGGGGACAGGGGGATCCTACGAGCAGTACTTC. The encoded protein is CASRGTGGSYEQYF.

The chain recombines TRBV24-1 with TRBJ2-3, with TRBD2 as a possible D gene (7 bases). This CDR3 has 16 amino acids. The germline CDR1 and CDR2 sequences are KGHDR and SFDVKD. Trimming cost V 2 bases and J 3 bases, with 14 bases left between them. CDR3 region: CATSDWGGGRTDTQYF. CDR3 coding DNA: TGTGCCACCAGTGATTGGGGGGGCGGCCGAACAGATACGCAGTATTTT.

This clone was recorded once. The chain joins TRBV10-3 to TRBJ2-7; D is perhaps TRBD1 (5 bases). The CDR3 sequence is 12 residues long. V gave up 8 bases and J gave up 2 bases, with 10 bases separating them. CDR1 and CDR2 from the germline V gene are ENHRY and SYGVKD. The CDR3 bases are TGTGCCATCGGGGCTCAAACCTACGAGCAGTACTTC. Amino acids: CAIGAQTYEQYF.